The 9 T cell receptor beta chains presented below share a single source sample, sequenced in a study of cytomegalovirus exposure and HLA in healthy donors. Primers: 60 Vbeta forward and 13 Jbeta reverse. Assay used: immunoSEQ multiplex PCR; TCRdb lists only in-frame clones, some missing. The profile shows about 120,000 clones, more than 70% of them singletons. Input material: PBMCs. The source of these receptors is a man over 45 in good health and CMV-seropositive.

This clone was seen only once. The rearrangement uses TRBV7-2 and TRBJ2-5; 7 bases are shared with TRBD1. Looked up from germline, CDR1 is SGHTA and CDR2 is FQGNSA. V trimming: 3 bases; J trimming: 2 bases; junction bases outside the gene matches: 9. CDR3 length equals 16 residues. For the CDR3, the DNA is TGTGCCAGCAGCTTGCTCGGGACAGTTGCTCAAGAGACCCAGTACTTC. As protein: CASSLLGTVAQETQYF. The whole variable domain, filled in from reference TRBV7-2 and TRBJ2-5, reads GAGVSQSPSNKVTEKGKDVELRCDPISGHTALYWYRQSLGQGLEFLIYFQGNSAPDKSGLPSDRFSAERTGGSVSTLTIQRTQQEDSAVYLCASSLLGTVAQETQYFGPGTRLLVL.

The chain links TRBV19 to TRBJ1-4; 8 nucleotides line up with TRBD1. The V gene's germline CDR1 is LNHDA and CDR2 SQIVND (reference sequence). V lost 6 bases, J lost 8 bases, and 11 bases stayed unmatched. The CDR3 has 15 residues. The CDR3: CASRNMDRVKEKLFF. CDR3 sequence (DNA): TGTGCCAGTAGAAATATGGACAGGGTGAAGGAAAAACTGTTTTTT. Drawing the rest from reference TRBV19 and TRBJ1-4, the complete variable domain is DGGITQSPKYLFRKEGQNVTLSCEQNLNHDAMYWYRQDPGQGLRLIYYSQIVNDFQKGDIAEGYSVSREKKESFPLTVTSAQKNPTAFYLCASRNMDRVKEKLFFGSGTQLSVL.

The V and J genes are TRBV6-5 and TRBJ2-1; no clear D. Trimming stripped 5 bases from V and 3 bases from J, with 11 bases between. CDR3 length equals 14 residues. Germline V gene sequence: CDR1 MNHEY, CDR2 SVGAGI. CDR3 sequence: CASSDGLDYNEQFF. CDR3 bases: TGTGCCAGCAGTGACGGTCTAGACTACAATGAGCAGTTCTTC.

To note about this clone: This specimen includes other DNA sequences encoding the same CDR3. The rearrangement joins TRBV5-1 to TRBJ2-3, with TRBD2 matching over 7 bases. The CDR3 spans 14 residues. Germline V gene lookup returns CDR1 SGHRS and CDR2 YFSETQ. J lost 3 bases, V lost 8 bases, and 9 bases had no gene match. The CDR3 DNA reads as TGCGCCAGTGGGACTACCGTGGGGACAGATACGCAGTATTTT. Amino acid sequence: CASGTTVGTDTQYF.

J is TRBJ1-2 and V is TRBV27; a weak D match, TRBD1 (5 bases). The V end lost 2 bases, the J end lost 4 bases, and 8 bases lay between the germline ends. This CDR3 has 13 amino acids. From germline, CDR1 is MNHEY and CDR2 SMNVEV (reference sequence). The CDR3, as DNA: TGTGCCAGCAGTTTAGACAGTAGCTATGGCTACACCTTC. Its translation: CASSLDSSYGYTF.

The chain links TRBV29-1 to TRBJ1-5; D not certain. Germline V gene data show CDR1 as SQVTM and CDR2 as ANQGSEA. CDR3 length: 12 amino acids. V was shortened by 8 bases and J by 2 bases, with 10 bases between the two germline ends. The CDR3 reads CSITEGNQPQHF. The DNA of the CDR3 is TGCAGCATAACAGAAGGCAATCAGCCCCAGCATTTT. Drawing the rest from reference TRBV29-1 and TRBJ1-5, the complete variable domain is SAVISQKPSRDICQRGTSLTIQCQVDSQVTMMFWYRQQPGQSLTLIATANQGSEATYESGFVIDKFPISRPNLTFSTLTVSNMSPEDSSIYLCSITEGNQPQHFGDGTRLSIL.

The chain couples TRBV27 to TRBJ1-6; 7 bases agree with TRBD1. The germline gives CDR1 MNHEY, CDR2 SMNVEV (reference sequence). The CDR3 covers 15 residues. V trimming: 3 bases; J trimming: 6 bases; junction bases outside the gene matches: 5. The CDR3 reads CASSLRTGSNSPLHF. In DNA, the CDR3 is TGTGCCAGCAGTTTGAGGACAGGCTCTAATTCACCCCTCCACTTT.

Concerning this clone itself: Within the sample, other DNA sequences also encode this same CDR3. The V and J genes are TRBV7-2 and TRBJ1-1; maybe TRBD1 (6 bases). Trimming left V 2 bases short and J 1 base short, with 14 bases between. This CDR3 contains 16 residues. CDR1 SGHTA and CDR2 FQGNSA come from the germline V gene. The CDR3 is CASSLSGTTGNTEAFF. CDR3 DNA sequence: TGTGCCAGCAGCTTATCGGGGACAACAGGGAACACTGAAGCTTTCTTT.

This chain uses TRBV11-2 with TRBJ1-5; D might be TRBD1 (6 bases). Germline V gene data show CDR1 as SGHAT and CDR2 as FQNNGV. This CDR3 is built from 14 residues. Trimming left V 3 bases short and J 7 bases short, with 13 bases between. The CDR3 DNA reads as TGTGCCAGCAGCTTTTCGGGGGGCGACCAGCCCCAGCATTTT. This sequence encodes CASSFSGGDQPQHF.